These 23 T cell receptor beta chains were sequenced from one sample in a study of blood T cell repertoires in COVID-19. Sequencing used immunoSEQ multiplex PCR; TCRdb keeps in-frame clones, though not all of them. The sample records 200,000 to 250,000 clones, approximately 81% being singletons. Sequencing was carried out using peripheral blood. These receptors were taken from a woman in her sixties who had recovered from COVID-19.

The chain links TRBV18 to TRBJ2-5; 11 nucleotides match TRBD1. This CDR3 contains 16 residues. The V and J ends lost 6 bases and 5 bases, in that order; junction bases with no gene match: 11. Germline V gene sequence: CDR1 KGHSH, CDR2 LQKENI. This chain's CDR3 is CASSRSSGTGGETQYF. CDR3 in DNA: TGTGCCAGCTCTCGATCCTCCGGGACAGGGGGGGAGACCCAGTACTTC.

The V gene is TRBV28, the J gene TRBJ1-6, with TRBD1 as a possible D gene (5 bases). V was shortened by 3 bases and J by 6 bases, with 12 bases between the two germline ends. This CDR3 is 15 amino acids long. In germline, CDR1 is MDHEN, CDR2 SYDVKM. The CDR3 loop is CASSLEGVGNSPLHF. DNA of the CDR3: TGTGCCAGCAGTTTGGAAGGGGTCGGTAATTCACCCCTCCACTTT.

V and J are TRBV2 and TRBJ2-7, with D perhaps TRBD1 (5 bases). Germline loops: CDR1 SNHLY, CDR2 FYNNEI. The CDR3 is 13 residues long. V lost 5 bases and J lost 1, with 9 bases in between. For the CDR3, the DNA is TGTGCCAGCAGTCCAGGGAATTCCTACGAGCAGTACTTC. It yields the protein CASSPGNSYEQYF.

This chain links TRBV10-2 with TRBJ2-2; D possibly corresponds to TRBD2 (5 bases). V dropped 8 bases and J dropped 6 bases, with 13 bases sitting between them. The CDR3 contains 13 residues. CDR1 WSHSY and CDR2 SAAADI come from the germline V gene. CDR3 residues: CASSGLGPGELFF. In DNA form, the CDR3 reads TGCGCCAGCTCCGGACTTGGGCCCGGGGAGCTGTTTTTT.

V is TRBV30 and J is TRBJ2-1; TRBD2 aligns across 8 bases. Germline lookup yields CDR1 GTSNPN and CDR2 SVGIG (reference sequence). With 4 bases clipped from V and 3 bases from J, the junction kept 8 bases outside the gene matches. The CDR3 is 15 residues long. CDR3 sequence reads: CAWNEVGGGYNEQFF. DNA of the CDR3: TGTGCCTGGAACGAGGTCGGGGGGGGCTACAATGAGCAGTTCTTC.

V and J are TRBV4-2 and TRBJ1-1; TRBD1 matches 9 bases. The germline V gene has CDR1 LGHNA and CDR2 YNFKEQ. This CDR3 has 14 amino acids. The trim removed 6 bases at V and 3 bases at J, leaving 5 bases unmatched. CDR3 amino acids: CASRGRTGDTEAFF. The CDR3 DNA is TGTGCCAGCAGGGGAAGGACAGGGGACACTGAAGCTTTCTTT.

The V call is TRBV27, the J call TRBJ2-1, with TRBD2 identical over 10 bases. With V trimmed by 5 bases and J by 7 bases, 8 bases remained unmatched. The CDR3 contains 15 residues. Germline V lookup: CDR1 MNHEY, CDR2 SMNVEV (reference sequence). CDR3 nucleotide sequence: TGTGCCAGCAGTACTCCTAGCGGGGGCCTAAATGAGCAGTTCTTC. Its protein is CASSTPSGGLNEQFF.

J is TRBJ2-3 and V is TRBV11-3, with 7 bases aligning to TRBD2. Germline CDR1 and CDR2: SGHNT and YENEEA. V lost 0 bases, J lost 10 bases, and 4 bases stayed unmatched. The CDR3 has 13 residues. In DNA form, the CDR3 reads TGTGCCAGCAGCTTAGATGGGGGGGGACCGCAGTATTTT. This sequence encodes CASSLDGGGPQYF.

The V and J genes are TRBV5-6 and TRBJ1-1, with 10 nucleotides matching TRBD1. CDR1 and CDR2 (germline): SGHDT, YYEEEE. The CDR3 sequence is 16 residues long. Trimming took 0 bases from V and 3 from J; bases not matched to a gene: 5. This CDR3 reads CASSLGQGAWDTEAFF. The CDR3 nucleotides are TGTGCCAGCAGCTTGGGACAGGGGGCCTGGGACACTGAAGCTTTCTTT.

In its sample, this clone was seen once. The chain combines TRBV11-1 with TRBJ2-7; D remains ambiguous. CDR3 length equals 13 residues. Trimming removed 2 bases at V and 4 bases at J, with 9 bases between. CDR1 and CDR2 from the germline V gene are SGHAT and FQDESV (reference sequence). In DNA form, the CDR3 reads TGTGCCAGCAGCTTAAACCACAAATACGAGCAGTACTTC. Protein sequence: CASSLNHKYEQYF.

The chain links TRBV6-5 to TRBJ2-2, with TRBD1 identical over 9 bases. The ends lost 11 bases at V and 9 bases at J; junction bases unmatched: 13. Looked up from germline, CDR1 is MNHEY and CDR2 is SVGAGI. The length of the CDR3 is 14 residues. As DNA, the CDR3 is TGTGCCGGGGAAGAGGGACAGGGTTCCCGGGAGCTGTTTTTT. Its protein is CAGEEGQGSRELFF.

This CDR3 is CASSRRDFLSYNEQFF. Here the CDR3 DNA reads TGTGCCAGCAGTAGAAGGGACTTCCTCTCCTACAATGAGCAGTTCTTC. The chain links TRBV6-2 or TRBV6-3 to TRBJ2-1; D possibly corresponds to TRBD2 (6 bases). Germline V gene data show CDR1 as MNHEY and CDR2 as SVGEGT. The V gene lost 5 bases and the J gene lost 0 bases, with 14 bases spanning the gap. There are 16 residues in the CDR3.

This rearrangement joins TRBV19 to TRBJ1-4; D call uncertain. CDR1 and CDR2 from the germline V gene are LNHDA and SQIVND (reference sequence). V lost 7 bases and J lost 5, with 14 bases in between. The CDR3 runs to 14 residues. CDR3 amino acids: CASTTPGWNEKLFF. CDR3 DNA: TGTGCCAGTACCACCCCGGGGTGGAATGAAAAACTGTTTTTT.

The V gene is TRBV6-1, the J gene TRBJ2-7; TRBD2 aligns across 15 bases. The CDR3 runs 15 residues. CDR1 and CDR2 from the germline V gene are MNHNS and SASEGT. With V trimmed by 4 bases and J by 5 bases, 3 bases remained unmatched. The CDR3 DNA is TGTGCCAGCAGTGGGACTAGCGGGGGGGCCCACGAGCAGTACTTC. This translates into CASSGTSGGAHEQYF.

The chain links TRBV7-9 to TRBJ2-5, with D uncertain. The CDR3 is made up of 16 amino acids. Trimming cost V 5 bases and J 0 bases, with 16 bases left between them. The germline V gene encodes CDR1 SEHNR and CDR2 FQNEAQ (reference sequence). CDR3 sequence reads: CASSGRSTWYQETQYF. The DNA of the CDR3 is TGTGCCAGCAGCGGTCGGTCCACCTGGTACCAAGAGACCCAGTACTTC.

The chain's CDR3 is CASSDSIGGKTEAFF. In DNA, the CDR3 is TGTGCCAGCAGTGACTCGATTGGGGGGAAGACTGAAGCTTTCTTT. This chain joins TRBV6-4 and TRBJ1-1, with D perhaps TRBD1 (5 bases). V was pared by 0 bases and J by 5 bases, with 13 bases between. From germline, CDR1 is MRHNA and CDR2 SNTAGT. The CDR3 spans 15 residues.

The chain uses TRBV7-8 and TRBJ1-4; tentative D call: TRBD1 (6 bases). The CDR3 has 15 residues. V was cut by 1 base and J by 8 bases, with 14 bases left in between. Germline V gene sequence: CDR1 SGHVS, CDR2 FQNEAQ. This CDR3 is CASSLVRGRGEKLFF. The CDR3 DNA reads as TGTGCCAGCAGCTTAGTGAGAGGCAGGGGAGAAAAACTGTTTTTT.

The chain carries TRBV3-1 (or the pseudogene TRBV3-2) and TRBJ2-3; D might be TRBD2 (6 bases). This CDR3 region has 13 residues. V was trimmed by 8 bases and J by 2 bases, leaving 11 bases between them. Germline V CDR1 and CDR2: LGHDT, YNNKEL (reference sequence). CDR3 DNA sequence: TGTGCCAGCGCCGGGGGTCACACAGATACGCAGTATTTT. Translated: CASAGGHTDTQYF.

This chain connects TRBV2 to TRBJ1-1, with 7 positions matching TRBD1. This CDR3 region has 15 residues. After removal of 3 bases from V and 2 bases from J, the junction contained 6 bases not matched to a gene. CDR1 and CDR2 from the germline V gene are SNHLY and FYNNEI. CDR3 DNA sequence: TGTGCCAGCAGTGAGACGGGACAGAGTAACACTGAAGCTTTCTTT. Residues: CASSETGQSNTEAFF.

In this sample, this clone turned up once. The rearrangement uses TRBV7-9 and TRBJ1-2; D not certain. This CDR3 region has 14 residues. CDR1 is SEHNR and CDR2 is FQNEAQ in the germline V gene (reference sequence). V lost 6 bases, J lost 6 bases, and 17 bases lay in between. The CDR3 protein is CASSLATGGNGYTF. CDR3 bases: TGTGCCAGCAGTTTGGCCACCGGAGGGAATGGCTACACCTTC.

The chain couples TRBV11-3 to TRBJ1-5; 7 bases line up with TRBD1. The CDR3 sequence is 18 residues long. Looked up from germline, CDR1 is SGHNT and CDR2 is YENEEA. J was trimmed by 6 bases and V by 0 bases; bases with no gene match: 14. The CDR3 sequence: CASSLEETGWVVGQPQHF. The CDR3 DNA sequence: TGTGCCAGCAGCTTAGAAGAGACAGGGTGGGTTGTGGGTCAGCCCCAGCATTTT. The whole variable domain, filled in from reference TRBV11-3 and TRBJ1-5, reads EAGVVQSPRYKIIEKKQPVAFWCNPISGHNTLYWYLQNLGQGPELLIRYENEEAVDDSQLPKDRFSAERLKGVDSTLKIQPAELGDSAVYLCASSLEETGWVVGQPQHFGDGTRLSIL.

The J gene is TRBJ1-5, the V gene TRBV25-1; 7 positions match TRBD1. Per germline, CDR1 MGHDK and CDR2 SYGVNS. J lost 3 bases, V lost 5 bases, and 7 bases had no gene match. The CDR3 loop spans 15 amino acids. The CDR3 sequence: CASSPRDSYNQPQHF. CDR3 nucleotide sequence: TGTGCCAGCAGTCCCCGGGACAGCTACAATCAGCCCCAGCATTTT.

The V and J genes are TRBV15 and TRBJ1-2, with unresolved D. Germline V gene sequence: CDR1 LNHNV, CDR2 YYDKDF (reference sequence). This CDR3 has 13 residues. V was cut by 0 bases and J by 7 bases, with 9 bases left in between. The CDR3 DNA sequence: TGTGCCACCAGCAGAGATGATCACTCTGGCTACACCTTC. Amino acids: CATSRDDHSGYTF.